The present T cell receptor (beta chain) was sequenced within a study of OX40 agonist ivuxolimab in advanced cancers. Study results and limitations: Certain nonresponding patients likewise had low normalized T-cell clonal expansion. Averaged across samples, CD8+ T cells carried more expanded clones than CD4+ did. Clonal expansion was among the lowest in partial responders at 0.1-3.0 mg/kg, especially CD8+.

For this clone: What it recognizes is unknown.

Germline V CDR1 and CDR2: SGHDN, FVKESK. V lost 4 bases to trimming and J lost 7 bases; unmatched junction nucleotides: 0. The CDR3 totals 12 residues. Libraries were prepared by immunoSEQ multiplex PCR; TCRdb keeps only in-frame clonotypes and omits some of them. This sample has about 70,000 clones, with 80% to 85% found just once. This sequence originates from an adult with an advanced solid tumor such as melanoma, head and neck, liver or kidney cancer. The rearrangement joins TRBV14 to TRBJ2-1; 8 bases align to TRBD2. The sample consisted of CD4+ or CD8+ T cells sorted from blood, taken in a trial of the OX40 agonist ivuxolimab. CDR3 sequence (DNA): TGTGCCAGCAGCCTAGCGGGGAATGAGCAGTTCTTC. This translates into CASSLAGNEQFF.